This T cell receptor (beta chain) was sequenced in a study of cytomegalovirus exposure and HLA in healthy donors. Study-wide results and limits: Per a prior analysis, the majority of TCR beta V segments were productive roughly 87% or roughly 30% of the time. Among CMV-associated TCR beta chains, most appeared HLA-restricted in a later analysis. Certain indistinguishable V segments, among them TRBV6-2 and TRBV6-3, were excluded.

Points on this clone: Its specificity is not known.

The germline V and J ends were trimmed by 4 bases and 5 bases, with 9 bases remaining between them. The CDR3 is 12 amino acids. The germline V gene encodes CDR1 SGHRS and CDR2 YFSETQ. In the PCR, 60 Vbeta and 13 Jbeta primers were used. Sequencing was performed with immunoSEQ multiplex PCR; in TCRdb, only in-frame clones are kept and a portion is missing. In the table there are tens of thousands of clones, approximately 84% of which are singletons. The sequencing sample was made of PBMCs. This chain joins TRBV5-1 and TRBJ1-1; TRBD1 might be the D (5 bases). The receptor was derived from a man aged 50-60 years in good health and CMV-seronegative. DNA for the CDR3: TGCGCCAGCAGCGGAACAGGTACTGAAGCTTTCTTT. This gives the protein CASSGTGTEAFF.